This T cell receptor (beta chain) comes out of a study of T cell changes during pregnancy in multiple sclerosis. With V trimmed by 2 bases and J by 1 base, 2 bases remained unmatched. The CDR3 is 16 amino acids. The germline CDR1 and CDR2 sequences are MNHEY and SVGAGI. Sequenced by immunoSEQ multiplex PCR; TCRdb stores in-frame clones only, minus some. The sample yields 35,000 to 45,000 clones, roughly 90% seen once. This receptor was identified in a female donor with multiple sclerosis, enrolled in a pregnancy study. This sample comprised CD8+ T cells from peripheral blood mononuclear cells, obtained before pregnancy. This chain joins TRBV6-5 and TRBJ2-3; 11 bases match TRBD2. The CDR3 DNA is TGTGCCAGCAGTTACGGGACTAGCGGAGGCACAGATACGCAGTATTTT. It codes for CASSYGTSGGTDTQYF.